This T cell receptor (beta chain) was documented in a study of T cells after yellow fever vaccination. Study outcomes and limitations: The secondary response peaked faster, at day 5 versus 15, but was weaker.

Points on this clonotype: Antigen unknown.

One entry per CDR3 protein, called by TCRdb with MiXCR from the 5' RACE reads. The sample lists roughly 500,000 distinct CDR3 sequences; less than 20% were seen once. V was pared by 5 bases and J by 3 bases, with 11 bases between. This CDR3 has 13 residues. Per germline, CDR1 SGHTA and CDR2 FQGNSA. This receptor was obtained from a young man who received the YFV17D yellow fever vaccine. The J gene is TRBJ2-7, the V gene TRBV7-2; D not resolved. The sample was PBMCs, taken 15 days after the yellow fever booster vaccination. CDR3 in amino acids: CASSPRSYYEQYF. The CDR3 nucleotides read TGTGCCAGCAGCCCCAGGAGCTACTACGAGCAGTACTTC.